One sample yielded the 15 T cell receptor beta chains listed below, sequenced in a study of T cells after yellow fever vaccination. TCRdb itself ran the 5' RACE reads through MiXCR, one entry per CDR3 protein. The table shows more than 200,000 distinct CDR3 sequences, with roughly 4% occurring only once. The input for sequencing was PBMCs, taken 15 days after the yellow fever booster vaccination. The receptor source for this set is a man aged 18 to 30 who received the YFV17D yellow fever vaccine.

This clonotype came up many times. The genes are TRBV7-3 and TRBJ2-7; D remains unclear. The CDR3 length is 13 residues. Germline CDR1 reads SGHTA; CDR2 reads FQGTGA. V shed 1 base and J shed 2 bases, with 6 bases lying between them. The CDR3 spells CASSLNRAYEQYF. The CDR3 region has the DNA TGTGCCAGCAGCTTAAATAGGGCCTACGAGCAGTACTTC.

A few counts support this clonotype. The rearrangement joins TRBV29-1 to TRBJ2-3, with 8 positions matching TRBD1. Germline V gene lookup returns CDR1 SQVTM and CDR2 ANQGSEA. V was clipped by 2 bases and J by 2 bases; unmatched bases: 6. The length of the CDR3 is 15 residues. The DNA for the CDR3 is TGCAGCGTTGAAATACTGGGACAGGACACAGATACGCAGTATTTT. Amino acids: CSVEILGQDTDTQYF.

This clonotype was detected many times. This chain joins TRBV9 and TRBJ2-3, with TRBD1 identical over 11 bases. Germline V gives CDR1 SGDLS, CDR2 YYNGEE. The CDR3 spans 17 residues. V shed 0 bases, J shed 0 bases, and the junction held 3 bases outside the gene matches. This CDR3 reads CASSVAGQGASTDTQYF. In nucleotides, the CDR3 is TGTGCCAGCAGCGTAGCCGGACAGGGGGCTAGCACAGATACGCAGTATTTT.

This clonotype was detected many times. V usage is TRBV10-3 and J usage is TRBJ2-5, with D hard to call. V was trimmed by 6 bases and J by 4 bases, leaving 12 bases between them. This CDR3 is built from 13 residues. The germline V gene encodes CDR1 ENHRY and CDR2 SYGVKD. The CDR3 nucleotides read TGTGCCATCAGGGATCCTTTCAGAGAGACCCAGTACTTC. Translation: CAIRDPFRETQYF.

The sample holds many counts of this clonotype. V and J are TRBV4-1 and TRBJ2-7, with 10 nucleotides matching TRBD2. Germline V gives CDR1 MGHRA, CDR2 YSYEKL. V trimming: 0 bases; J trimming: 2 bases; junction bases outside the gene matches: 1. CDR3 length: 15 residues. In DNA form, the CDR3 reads TGCGCCAGCAGCCAAGAACTAGCGGGGCCCTACGAGCAGTACTTC. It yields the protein CASSQELAGPYEQYF.

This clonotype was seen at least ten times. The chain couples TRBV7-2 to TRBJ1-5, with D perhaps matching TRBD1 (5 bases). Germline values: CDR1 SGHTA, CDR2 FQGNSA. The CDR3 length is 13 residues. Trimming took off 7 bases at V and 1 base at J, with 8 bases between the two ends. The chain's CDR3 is CASTRASNQPQHF. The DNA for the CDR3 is TGTGCCAGCACCAGGGCGAGCAATCAGCCCCAGCATTTT.

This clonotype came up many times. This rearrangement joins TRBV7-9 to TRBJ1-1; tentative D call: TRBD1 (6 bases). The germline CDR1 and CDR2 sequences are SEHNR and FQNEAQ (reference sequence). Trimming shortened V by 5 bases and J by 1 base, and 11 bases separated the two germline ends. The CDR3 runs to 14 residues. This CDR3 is CASSGPGENTEAFF. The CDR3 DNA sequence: TGTGCCAGCAGCGGACCAGGGGAGAACACTGAAGCTTTCTTT.

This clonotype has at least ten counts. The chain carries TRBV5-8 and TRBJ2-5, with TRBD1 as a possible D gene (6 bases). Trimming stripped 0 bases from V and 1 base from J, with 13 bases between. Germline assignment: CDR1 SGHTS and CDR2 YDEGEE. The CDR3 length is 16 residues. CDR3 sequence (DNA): TGTGCCAGCAGCTTGGGGCAGGGGCCACGCCAAGAGACCCAGTACTTC. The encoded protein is CASSLGQGPRQETQYF.

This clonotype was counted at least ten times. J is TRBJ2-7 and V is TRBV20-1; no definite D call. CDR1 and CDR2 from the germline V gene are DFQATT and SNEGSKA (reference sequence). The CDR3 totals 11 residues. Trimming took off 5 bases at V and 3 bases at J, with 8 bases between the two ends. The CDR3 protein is CSAALNYEQYV. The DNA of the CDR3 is TGCAGTGCTGCCCTAAACTACGAGCAGTACGTC.

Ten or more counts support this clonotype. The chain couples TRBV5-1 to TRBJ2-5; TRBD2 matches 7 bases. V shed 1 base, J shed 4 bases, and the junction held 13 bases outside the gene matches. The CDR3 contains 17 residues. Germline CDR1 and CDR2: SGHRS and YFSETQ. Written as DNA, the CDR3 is TGCGCCAGCAGCTTGAGGCTAGCGGAGAACAGGCGAGAGACCCAGTACTTC. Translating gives CASSLRLAENRRETQYF.

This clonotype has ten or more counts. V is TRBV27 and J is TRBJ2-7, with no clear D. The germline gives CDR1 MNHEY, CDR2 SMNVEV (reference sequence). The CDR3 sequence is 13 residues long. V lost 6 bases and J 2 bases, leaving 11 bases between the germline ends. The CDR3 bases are TGTGCCAGCAGCAGAGGCGGTACCTACGAGCAGTACTTC. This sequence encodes CASSRGGTYEQYF.

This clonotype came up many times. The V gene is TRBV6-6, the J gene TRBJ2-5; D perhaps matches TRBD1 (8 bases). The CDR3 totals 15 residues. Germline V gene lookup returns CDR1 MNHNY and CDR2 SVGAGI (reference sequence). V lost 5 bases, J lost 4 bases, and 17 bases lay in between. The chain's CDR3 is CASSPDRGGGETQYF. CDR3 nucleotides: TGTGCCAGCAGTCCCGACAGGGGAGGGGGAGAGACCCAGTACTTC.

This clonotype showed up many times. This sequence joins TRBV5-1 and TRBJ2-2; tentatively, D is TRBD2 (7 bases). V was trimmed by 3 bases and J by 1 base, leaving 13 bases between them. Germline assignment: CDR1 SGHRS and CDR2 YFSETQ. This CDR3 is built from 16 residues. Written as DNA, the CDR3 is TGCGCCAGCAGCTCGGACAGCGGGGTGAACACCGGGGAGCTGTTTTTT. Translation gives CASSSDSGVNTGELFF.

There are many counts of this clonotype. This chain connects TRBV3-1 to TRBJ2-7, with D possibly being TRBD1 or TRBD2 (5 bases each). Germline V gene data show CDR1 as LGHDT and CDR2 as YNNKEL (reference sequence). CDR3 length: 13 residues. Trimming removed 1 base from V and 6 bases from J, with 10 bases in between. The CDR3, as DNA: TGTGCCAGCAGCCAAGTTCAGAGGGGCGAGCAGTACTTC. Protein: CASSQVQRGEQYF.

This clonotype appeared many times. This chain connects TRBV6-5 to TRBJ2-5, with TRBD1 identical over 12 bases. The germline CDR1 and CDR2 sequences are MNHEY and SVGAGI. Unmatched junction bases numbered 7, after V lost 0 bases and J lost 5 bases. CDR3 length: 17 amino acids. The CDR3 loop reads CASSYSIGTGGVETQYF. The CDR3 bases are TGTGCCAGCAGTTACTCGATAGGGACAGGGGGCGTGGAGACCCAGTACTTC.